The rows below give T cell receptor beta chains drawn from one sample of a study of STAT5B mutations in CD4+ large granular lymphocyte leukemia. Libraries were prepared by immunoSEQ multiplex PCR; TCRdb keeps only in-frame clonotypes and omits some of them. The sample has over 2,500 clones; 70% to 80% are singletons. The sequencing sample was made of PBMCs. The receptors stem from a woman in her 70s with CD4+ T-cell large granular lymphocyte leukemia. Both conserved end residues are part of each CDR3. D genes are given only for firm matches. Clone size is not always given. Where it is, it says once, few, many or a class for expanded clones.

clone_size | cdr3_length | d_call | j_call | v_call | cdr3_aa | cdr3_nt
- | 14 | - | TRBJ2-2 | TRBV19 | CASNPAGSTGELFF | TGTGCCAGTAACCCCGCAGGGAGCACCGGGGAGCTGTTTTTT
- | 16 | - | TRBJ2-3 | TRBV4-1 | CASSHLTGRDTDTQYF | TGCGCCAGCAGCCACCTAACGGGCAGGGACACAGATACGCAGTATTTT
- | 12 | - | TRBJ2-5 | TRBV19 | CASSEGRETQYF | TGTGCCAGTAGTGAGGGGCGGGAGACCCAGTACTTC
- | 14 | TRBD1 | TRBJ2-7 | TRBV30 | CAWSVKGAPYEQYF | TGTGCCTGGAGTGTTAAGGGGGCCCCCTACGAGCAGTACTTC
- | 12 | - | TRBJ2-3 | TRBV30 | CAWSVQGDTQYF | TGTGCCTGGAGTGTCCAGGGGGATACGCAGTATTTT
- | 15 | TRBD2 | TRBJ2-7 | TRBV19 | CASSIADSGSYEQYF | TGTGCCAGTAGTATAGCAGATAGCGGGTCCTACGAGCAGTACTTC
- | 12 | - | TRBJ2-7 | TRBV10-1 | CASSEGGAEQYF | TGCGCCAGCAGTGAGGGGGGAGCGGAGCAGTACTTC
- | 15 | - | TRBJ2-5 | TRBV9 | CASSVGVGGKETQYF | TGTGCCAGCAGCGTAGGGGTTGGAGGGAAAGAGACCCAGTACTTC
- | 15 | TRBD1 | TRBJ1-1 | TRBV6-5 | CASSYGQGDWTEAFF | TGTGCCAGCAGTTACGGACAGGGGGATTGGACTGAAGCTTTCTTT
- | 13 | - | TRBJ1-5 | TRBV2 | CASSADNNQPQHF | TGTGCCAGCAGCGCGGACAACAATCAGCCCCAGCATTTT
- | 16 | - | TRBJ2-3 | TRBV5-1 | CASSLVLTTHTDTQYF | TGCGCCAGCAGCTTGGTTCTCACCACACACACAGATACGCAGTATTTT
- | 20 | - | TRBJ2-2 | TRBV9 | CASSAPFPGPLPENTGELFF | TGTGCCAGCAGCGCCCCATTCCCGGGTCCCCTTCCCGAGAACACCGGGGAGCTGTTTTTT
- | 17 | TRBD1 | TRBJ1-2 | TRBV25-1 | CASSEGGQGYTNYGYTF | TGTGCCAGCAGTGAAGGTGGACAGGGCTACACTAACTATGGCTACACCTTC
- | 18 | - | TRBJ2-3 | TRBV7-2 | CASSLYPQGGHSTDTQYF | TGTGCCAGCAGCTTATATCCCCAGGGCGGGCACAGCACAGATACGCAGTATTTT
- | 15 | - | TRBJ2-1 | TRBV4-1 | CASSHRLDAYNEQFF | TGCGCCAGCAGCCACCGACTAGATGCTTACAATGAGCAGTTCTTC
- | 13 | - | TRBJ2-3 | TRBV9 | CASSNRPFDTQYF | TGTGCCAGCAGCAACCGGCCTTTTGATACGCAGTATTTT
- | 14 | - | TRBJ2-2 | TRBV6-4 | CASSVKENTGELFF | TGTGCCAGCAGTGTGAAGGAAAACACCGGGGAGCTGTTTTTT
- | 11 | - | TRBJ1-5 | TRBV28 | CASSLTTAQHF | TGTGCCAGCAGTCTCACCACGGCCCAGCATTTT
- | 17 | TRBD2 | TRBJ2-5 | TRBV5-1 | CASSPGQLAGGQETQYF | TGCGCCAGCAGCCCTGGCCAGCTAGCGGGAGGGCAGGAGACCCAGTACTTC
once | 14 | - | TRBJ1-5 | TRBV19 | CASSLQAPNQPQHF | TGTGCCAGTAGTCTCCAGGCCCCTAATCAGCCCCAGCATTTT
- | 16 | TRBD2 | TRBJ2-1 | TRBV7-9 | CASSFPSGRGGNEQFF | TGTGCCAGCAGCTTTCCTAGCGGGAGGGGAGGTAATGAGCAGTTCTTC
- | 14 | - | TRBJ2-7 | TRBV7-2 | CASSVGSGLREQYF | TGTGCCAGCAGCGTAGGATCAGGGTTACGAGAGCAGTACTTC
- | 10 | - | TRBJ2-7 | TRBV20-1 | CSAGANEQYF | TGCAGTGCTGGAGCAAACGAGCAGTACTTC
- | 14 | - | TRBJ2-6 | TRBV2 | CASNGFSGANVLTF | TGTGCCAGCAACGGTTTCTCTGGGGCCAACGTCCTGACTTTC
- | 14 | TRBD2 | TRBJ2-2 | TRBV10-1 | CASNSGSSSGELFF | TGCGCCAGCAACAGCGGGAGTAGCTCCGGGGAGCTGTTTTTT
- | 14 | - | TRBJ2-7 | TRBV7-8 | CASSLMDSSYEQYF | TGTGCCAGCAGCTTGATGGATAGCTCCTACGAGCAGTACTTC
- | 13 | - | TRBJ2-1 | TRBV9 | CASSVGEYNEQFF | TGTGCCAGCAGCGTCGGGGAGTACAATGAGCAGTTCTTC
- | 18 | TRBD2 | TRBJ2-2 | TRBV4-2 | CASSQAVAGTANTGELFF | TGTGCCAGCAGCCAGGCCGTAGCGGGAACCGCGAACACCGGGGAGCTGTTTTTT
- | 14 | - | TRBJ1-1 | TRBV4-1 | CASSQVEGGTEAFF | TGCGCCAGCAGCCAAGTGGAGGGGGGCACTGAAGCTTTCTTT
once | 17 | TRBD2 | TRBJ2-1 | TRBV28 | CASRHPLTSGRANEQFF | TGTGCCAGCAGGCACCCCCTGACTAGCGGGAGGGCAAATGAGCAGTTCTTC
- | 16 | - | TRBJ1-1 | TRBV5-6 | CASSLASGEMNTEAFF | TGTGCCAGCAGCTTGGCGTCAGGAGAAATGAACACTGAAGCTTTCTTT
few | 14 | TRBD2 | TRBJ2-7 | TRBV30 | CATNLAGASYEQYF | TGTGCCACCAACCTAGCGGGGGCCTCCTACGAGCAGTACTTC
- | 13 | - | TRBJ1-3 | TRBV19 | CASLGVPGNTIYF | TGTGCCAGTCTCGGGGTACCTGGAAACACCATATATTTT
- | 14 | - | TRBJ1-3 | TRBV14 | CASRDGGPGNTIYF | TGTGCCAGCAGAGACGGGGGGCCTGGAAACACCATATATTTT
- | 15 | TRBD1 | TRBJ2-5 | TRBV5-1 | CASSLGPTGGETQYF | TGCGCCAGCAGCTTGGGACCAACAGGGGGAGAGACCCAGTACTTC
once | 22 | - | TRBJ2-1 | TRBV9 | CASSVALTGLPYLPRAYNEQFF | TGTGCCAGCAGCGTAGCTCTAACCGGGCTACCCTACCTCCCTCGGGCCTACAATGAGCAGTTCTTC
once | 11 | - | TRBJ2-7 | TRBV6-5 | CASHSSGEQYF | TGTGCCAGCCACTCTTCGGGCGAGCAGTACTTC
- | 10 | - | TRBJ1-5 | TRBV21-1 | CASRQQPQHF | TGTGCCAGCAGACAACAGCCCCAGCATTTT
- | 16 | - | TRBJ1-3 | TRBV14 | CASSPGRTNSGNTIYF | TGTGCCAGCAGCCCGGGACGGACGAACTCTGGAAACACCATATATTTT
medium-sized | 16 | - | TRBJ1-1 | TRBV14 | CASSRERLRAYTEAFF | TGTGCCAGCAGCCGAGAACGTCTCAGGGCATACACTGAAGCTTTCTTT